The 10 T cell receptor beta chains given below trace back to one sample, sequenced in a study of healthy donors' naive CD4 and CD8 T cells. TCR libraries were built from approximately 520 ng of total RNA by linear amplification. Via MiXCR, TCRdb re-called the reads, giving one row per CDR3 protein. This table holds 150,000 to 200,000 distinct CDR3 sequences, around 74% found once. Sequenced sample: naive CD4+ and CD8+ T cells sorted from blood, pooled from several donors. These receptors originate from a pool of human donors in good health; the sample pools cells from several healthy donors.

A few counts support this clonotype. This chain links TRBV6-2 or TRBV6-3 with TRBJ2-1, with a tentative D call TRBD2 (5 bases). Per the germline V gene, CDR1 is MNHEY and CDR2 is SVGEGT. This CDR3 is 9 amino acids long. Trimming pared 10 bases from V and 9 bases from J, leaving 7 bases between. CDR3: CAIGGEQFF. In DNA, the CDR3 is TGTGCCATAGGAGGTGAGCAGTTCTTC.

The rearrangement uses TRBV13 and TRBJ1-1, with D unclear. The length of the CDR3 is 15 residues. Looked up from germline, CDR1 is PRHDT and CDR2 is FYEKMQ (reference sequence). Trimming took off 5 bases at V and 4 bases at J, with 17 bases between the two ends. CDR3 nucleotides: TGTGCCAGCAGCCCTCCGGGCCCCGAGGGCACTGAAGCTTTCTTT. Translating gives CASSPPGPEGTEAFF.

The rearrangement uses TRBV19 and TRBJ2-6; TRBD1 aligns across 7 bases. Germline trimming cut 9 bases from V and 0 bases from J; bases unmatched to any gene: 11. This CDR3 is built from 17 residues. Germline V gives CDR1 LNHDA, CDR2 SQIVND (reference sequence). The CDR3 is CASRARDRRSGANVLTF. CDR3 bases: TGTGCCAGCCGGGCCCGGGACAGACGCTCTGGGGCCAACGTCCTGACTTTC.

This sequence joins TRBV19 and TRBJ1-4; D uncertain. The CDR3 sequence is 13 residues long. In germline, CDR1 is LNHDA, CDR2 SQIVND (reference sequence). V was trimmed by 1 base and J by 6 bases, leaving 6 bases between them. The CDR3 DNA follows: TGTGCCAGTAGTATAGGGAGGGATGAAAAACTGTTTTTT. The encoded protein is CASSIGRDEKLFF.

The chain is built from TRBV6-5 and TRBJ2-2; 11 bases line up with TRBD2. This CDR3 region has 16 residues. Trimming removed 6 bases from V and 7 bases from J; junction bases left unmatched: 10. Germline V gene data show CDR1 as MNHEY and CDR2 as SVGAGI. Written as DNA, the CDR3 is TGTGCCAGCAGACCTAGTAGCGGGAGGGTAGGCGGGGAGCTGTTTTTT. As protein: CASRPSSGRVGGELFF.

V and J are TRBV27 and TRBJ2-1; TRBD2 matches at 8 bases. Germline-derived CDR1 and CDR2 are MNHEY and SMNVEV (reference sequence). V shed 2 bases, J shed 1 base, and the junction held 4 bases outside the gene matches. CDR3 size: 16 residues. CDR3 residues: CASSLGGGLSYNEQFF. The CDR3 nucleotides read TGTGCCAGCAGTTTAGGCGGGGGGTTGTCCTACAATGAGCAGTTCTTC.

This clonotype has just a few counts. This sequence joins TRBV27 and TRBJ2-7; tentatively, D is TRBD2 (5 bases). This CDR3 spans 14 amino acids. CDR1 MNHEY and CDR2 SMNVEV come from the germline V gene (reference sequence). Trimming cost V 0 bases and J 7 bases, with 13 bases left between them. The CDR3 nucleotides read TGTGCCAGCAGTTTATCGGGCGGGTGGGCAGAGCAGTACTTC. It yields the protein CASSLSGGWAEQYF.

This clonotype has just one count. V and J are TRBV15 and TRBJ2-3; the match to TRBD2 covers 10 bases. The germline gives CDR1 LNHNV, CDR2 YYDKDF (reference sequence). This CDR3 has 17 amino acids. V lost 5 bases and J lost 4; bases outside the gene matches: 12. CDR3 coding DNA: TGTGCCACCAGCCAGTACAGCGGGAGGGCCGGAGCAGATACGCAGTATTTT. Its protein is CATSQYSGRAGADTQYF.

V and J are TRBV27 and TRBJ1-2; D remains ambiguous. V was trimmed by 5 bases and J by 7 bases, leaving 14 bases between them. Germline V lookup: CDR1 MNHEY, CDR2 SMNVEV (reference sequence). The CDR3 covers 13 residues. The CDR3 sequence is CASSSTPVTGYTF. CDR3 bases: TGTGCCAGCAGTAGCACTCCGGTTACTGGCTACACCTTC.

J is TRBJ2-2 and V is TRBV18, with D unresolved. In germline, CDR1 is KGHSH, CDR2 LQKENI. Trimming removed 6 bases from V and 5 bases from J, with 7 bases in between. The CDR3 length is 12 residues. The CDR3 protein is CASSIETGELFF. The CDR3 DNA reads TGTGCCAGCTCGATCGAGACCGGGGAGCTGTTTTTT.